These 27 T cell receptor beta chains share one sample of origin, sequenced in a study of regulatory T cells in long-lasting Graves disease. As for time point: newly diagnosed GD, antithyroid drugs for less than 3 months. Extracted RNA from PBMCs served as the source of the TCR library. To make TCR beta libraries, researchers used iRepertoire HTBI primers and Arm-PCR of CDR3 regions. Each CDR3 protein is one row after TCRdb ran MiXCR on the multiplex PCR reads. Of roughly 420,000 distinct CDR3 sequences in the sample, 16% were seen once. The same data also went into a second study, on T cells in Graves' hyperthyroidism and ophthalmopathy.

Sample: peripheral blood mononuclear cells (PBMCs), taken at new diagnosis, from a patient treated with antithyroid drugs. These receptors were obtained from a woman aged 25 to 45 with Graves disease.

This clonotype was counted only a few times. The chain has TRBV12-3 or TRBV12-4 and TRBJ2-3; D possibly corresponds to TRBD2 (6 bases). This CDR3 has 15 amino acids. V was pared by 4 bases and J by 4 bases, with 15 bases between. The CDR3 here is CASSYSTSGADTQYF. The CDR3 DNA reads TGTGCCAGCAGTTACTCGACTAGTGGCGCAGATACGCAGTATTTT.

This clonotype has at least ten counts. The chain has TRBV28 and TRBJ1-1, with a weak D call TRBD1 (6 bases). CDR3 length: 14 residues. In germline, CDR1 is MDHEN, CDR2 SYDVKM. V was cut by 8 bases and J by 4 bases, with 17 bases left in between. CDR3 coding DNA: TGTGCCAGCCAGGAGGGGGGGGCGCGCACTGAAGCTTTCTTT. Its protein product is CASQEGGARTEAFF.

This chain connects TRBV20-1 to TRBJ2-7, with 11 bases fitting TRBD2. With V trimmed by 4 bases and J by 6 bases, 8 bases remained unmatched. There are 14 residues in the CDR3. The germline V gene encodes CDR1 DFQATT and CDR2 SNEGSKA (reference sequence). CDR3: CSAKRTSGLIEQYF. The CDR3 DNA follows: TGCAGTGCTAAGAGGACTAGCGGGCTTATCGAGCAGTACTTC.

This clonotype came up a few times. The chain links TRBV28 to TRBJ2-7, with TRBD2 matching over 8 bases. J gave up 4 bases and V 3 bases, and 8 bases lay outside the gene matches. This CDR3 comprises 15 residues. From germline, CDR1 is MDHEN and CDR2 SYDVKM. CDR3 bases: TGTGCCAGCAGTTTGGTAGCGGGACCTCAGTACGAGCAGTACTTC. Translating gives CASSLVAGPQYEQYF.

This clonotype came up many times. V gene TRBV28 combines with J gene TRBJ1-1; no clear D gene. The V end lost 2 bases, the J end lost 4 bases, and 17 bases lay between the germline ends. CDR3 length: 16 residues. The germline CDR1 and CDR2 sequences are MDHEN and SYDVKM. The CDR3 region has the DNA TGTGCCAGCAGTTTAAGTCCCCACCCTGTGGGCACTGAAGCTTTCTTT. This translates into CASSLSPHPVGTEAFF.

This clonotype was seen repeatedly, ten times or more. The chain employs TRBV6-5 and TRBJ1-2; weak D call: TRBD1 (5 bases). The CDR3 extends over 16 amino acids. The germline gives CDR1 MNHEY, CDR2 SVGAGI. The ends were cut back, 4 bases at V and 0 bases at J, with 15 bases in the middle. The CDR3 bases are TGTGCCAGCAGTTCCCCGACAGCCACTTCTAACTATGGCTACACCTTC. Translated: CASSSPTATSNYGYTF.

This clonotype has a count of ten or more. V usage is TRBV7-2 and J usage is TRBJ2-1; D is undetermined. CDR3 length equals 15 residues. Germline CDR1 reads SGHTA; CDR2 reads FQGNSA. V lost 1 base and J 5 bases, leaving 12 bases between the germline ends. The CDR3 DNA reads TGTGCCAGCAGCTTAGGGGTGGGCCCTAACAATGAGCAGTTCTTC. Encoded protein: CASSLGVGPNNEQFF.

In this sample, this clonotype turned up many times. The chain recombines TRBV5-5 with TRBJ2-7; D is unclear. The CDR3 has 12 residues. Trimming took 2 bases from V and 5 from J, leaving 8 bases between them. Germline V gene sequence: CDR1 SGHKS, CDR2 YYEKEE (reference sequence). CDR3 sequence (DNA): TGTGCCAGCAGCTTCAGGATCCACGAGCAGTACTTC. Amino acid sequence: CASSFRIHEQYF.

V and J are TRBV16 and TRBJ1-4; 8 nucleotides line up with TRBD1. The ends lost 3 bases at V and 6 bases at J; junction bases unmatched: 6. The CDR3 consists of 15 residues. The germline V gene encodes CDR1 KGHSY and CDR2 FQNENV. The CDR3 is CASSHYDRGYEKLFF. The CDR3 DNA sequence: TGTGCCAGCAGCCATTACGACAGGGGCTATGAAAAACTGTTTTTT.

The table lists this clonotype with many counts. The gene calls are TRBV20-1 and TRBJ1-5, with 8 bases aligning to TRBD1. The CDR3 covers 17 residues. J lost 0 bases, V lost 5 bases, and 12 bases had no gene match. Germline V gives CDR1 DFQATT, CDR2 SNEGSKA (reference sequence). As DNA, the CDR3 is TGCAGTGCTCGGGGTAGGGGACAGGAGAATAGCAATCAGCCCCAGCATTTT. Translated, it gives CSARGRGQENSNQPQHF.

This clonotype was recorded many times. This chain connects TRBV28 to TRBJ1-5; D is unclear. The CDR3 loop spans 15 amino acids. Germline V CDR1 and CDR2: MDHEN, SYDVKM. Deletions cut 2 bases from V and 3 bases from J, with 11 bases between. CDR3 protein: CASSLGSPYNQPQHF. In DNA form, the CDR3 reads TGTGCCAGCAGTTTAGGGTCGCCCTACAATCAGCCCCAGCATTTT.

Only a few counts were recorded for this clonotype. The V call is TRBV11-2, the J call TRBJ1-3; D ambiguous. Per germline, CDR1 SGHAT and CDR2 FQNNGV. V was shortened by 11 bases and J by 3 bases, with 11 bases between the two germline ends. The CDR3 spans 12 residues. The chain's CDR3 is CAEGRFGNTIYF. DNA for the CDR3: TGTGCCGAAGGGCGATTTGGAAACACCATATATTTT. The variable domain in full, completed from reference TRBV11-2 and TRBJ1-3, reads EAGVAQSPRYKIIEKRQSVAFWCNPISGHATLYWYQQILGQGPKLLIQFQNNGVVDDSQLPKDRFSAERLKGVDSTLKIQPAKLEDSAVYLCAEGRFGNTIYFGEGSWLTVV.

This clonotype has ten or more counts. V is TRBV6-1 and J is TRBJ1-1; no clear D. Germline CDR1 is MNHNS and CDR2 is SASEGT. This CDR3 is 14 amino acids long. The germline V and J ends were trimmed by 2 bases and 2 bases, with 9 bases remaining between them. In DNA form, the CDR3 reads TGTGCCAGCAGTGAACACAGAACAAACACTGAAGCTTTCTTT. The encoded protein is CASSEHRTNTEAFF.

The J gene is TRBJ2-7, the V gene TRBV29-1, with TRBD1 matching over 7 bases. CDR3 length equals 12 residues. CDR1 and CDR2 (germline): SQVTM, ANQGSEA. The trim removed 4 bases at V and 4 bases at J, leaving 4 bases unmatched. In DNA form, the CDR3 reads TGCAGCGTTGTACAGGGGTTTTACGAGCAGTACTTC. This sequence encodes CSVVQGFYEQYF.

In this sample, this clonotype turned up many times. The J gene is TRBJ2-2, the V gene TRBV4-1; D possibly corresponds to TRBD1 (6 bases). Trimming stripped 4 bases from V and 3 bases from J, with 18 bases between. This CDR3 contains 17 residues. Germline V CDR1 and CDR2: MGHRA, YSYEKL. This chain's CDR3 is CASSRISGAVDTGELFF. The DNA of the CDR3 is TGCGCCAGCAGCCGCATCTCAGGGGCGGTGGACACCGGGGAGCTGTTTTTT.

This clonotype was counted ten times or more. The chain has TRBV7-3 and TRBJ1-2; D unresolved. Germline V CDR1 and CDR2: SGHTA, FQGTGA. The CDR3 has 15 residues. Deletions cut 4 bases from V and 0 bases from J, with 12 bases between. CDR3: CASSSGPPANYGYTF. The CDR3 DNA follows: TGTGCCAGCAGCTCTGGACCGCCAGCTAACTATGGCTACACCTTC.

The sample holds many counts of this clonotype. The J gene is TRBJ2-1, the V gene TRBV27; 8 bases are shared with TRBD1. V dropped 5 bases and J dropped 6; count of bases not matched to a gene: 3. The germline gives CDR1 MNHEY, CDR2 SMNVEV (reference sequence). The length of the CDR3 is 13 residues. Written as DNA, the CDR3 is TGTGCCAGCAGTGACGGACAGGGCAATGAGCAGTTCTTC. This encodes CASSDGQGNEQFF.

The rearrangement joins TRBV7-8 to TRBJ2-7; 10 nucleotides line up with TRBD2. Germline V gene lookup returns CDR1 SGHVS and CDR2 FQNEAQ. V was pared by 6 bases and J by 4 bases, with 12 bases of the junction left unmatched. The CDR3 has 16 amino acids. CDR3 coding DNA: TGTGCCAGCAGTCCTTACACTCTAGCGGGAGCTTACGAGCAGTACTTC. It translates to CASSPYTLAGAYEQYF.

The sample holds many counts of this clonotype. The chain uses TRBV12-3 or TRBV12-4 and TRBJ2-1, with 12 bases identical to TRBD2. J was trimmed by 5 bases and V by 5 bases; bases with no gene match: 19. The CDR3 runs 20 residues. The chain's CDR3 is CASSDLRGLAGSPLDNEQFF. The CDR3 nucleotides are TGTGCCAGCAGTGACCTCCGCGGACTAGCGGGATCGCCCCTCGACAATGAGCAGTTCTTC.

This clonotype was recorded many times. This chain links TRBV5-1 with TRBJ2-5, with TRBD2 as a possible D gene (6 bases). Trimming pared 9 bases from V and 4 bases from J, leaving 16 bases between. The germline V gene encodes CDR1 SGHRS and CDR2 YFSETQ. The CDR3 extends over 13 amino acids. The CDR3 protein is CATRRGGTETQYF. For the CDR3, the DNA is TGCGCCACCAGACGAGGCGGGACAGAGACCCAGTACTTC. The variable domain in full, with the rest retrieved from reference TRBV5-1 and TRBJ2-5, is KAGVTQTPRYLIKTRGQQVTLSCSPISGHRSVSWYQQTPGQGLQFLFEYFSETQRNKGNFPGRFSGRQFSNSRSEMNVSTLELGDSALYLCATRRGGTETQYFGPGTRLLVL.

This clonotype has at least ten counts. The chain couples TRBV2 to TRBJ2-3; D ambiguous. CDR1 and CDR2 (germline): SNHLY, FYNNEI. The CDR3 runs 12 residues. V was pared by 3 bases and J by 10 bases, with 11 bases between. CDR3 residues: CASSDLPQSQYF. The CDR3 bases are TGTGCCAGCAGTGACCTGCCCCAATCGCAGTATTTT.

Many counts were recorded for this clonotype. This chain joins TRBV5-1 and TRBJ1-4; D call uncertain. The CDR3 has 15 residues. The germline V gene has CDR1 SGHRS and CDR2 YFSETQ. Trimming shortened V by 4 bases and J by 7 bases, and 17 bases separated the two germline ends. The CDR3 DNA sequence: TGCGCCAGCAGCGTCGGACTGAACTGGGGTGAAAAACTGTTTTTT. This sequence encodes CASSVGLNWGEKLFF.

This clonotype was detected ten times or more. The rearrangement joins TRBV6-9 to TRBJ1-2, with a tentative D call TRBD1 (5 bases). V gave up 3 bases and J gave up 7 bases, with 15 bases separating them. Per the germline V gene, CDR1 is MNHGY and CDR2 is SVAAGI. The CDR3 length is 14 residues. The CDR3 spells CASSYRGGSGGYTF. The DNA of the CDR3 is TGTGCCAGCAGTTACCGGGGGGGATCAGGTGGCTACACCTTC.

The rearrangement joins TRBV27 to TRBJ1-5, with unresolved D. The CDR3 extends over 13 amino acids. Trimming left V 6 bases short and J 4 bases short, with 10 bases between. Germline V CDR1 and CDR2: MNHEY, SMNVEV (reference sequence). The DNA for the CDR3 is TGTGCCAGCAGGTCGCTGGGGAATCAGCCCCAGCATTTT. Encoded protein: CASRSLGNQPQHF.

This clonotype was counted many times. J is TRBJ2-1 and V is TRBV10-3; 8 bases agree with TRBD1. J was trimmed by 6 bases and V by 11 bases; bases with no gene match: 9. The CDR3 consists of 13 residues. CDR1 is ENHRY and CDR2 is SYGVKD in the germline V gene. CDR3 amino acids: CACGQGSINEQFF. The DNA for the CDR3 is TGTGCCTGTGGACAGGGTTCTATCAATGAGCAGTTCTTC.

A few counts support this clonotype. J is TRBJ2-3 and V is TRBV13; 15 bases agree with TRBD2. The J segment lost 1 base and the V segment lost 8 bases, leaving 13 bases of the junction unmatched. CDR3 length: 19 residues. Germline CDR1 is PRHDT and CDR2 is FYEKMQ (reference sequence). Here the CDR3 reads CASAKRGTSGRWGTDTQYF. The CDR3 DNA reads as TGTGCCAGCGCAAAACGGGGGACTAGCGGGAGGTGGGGCACAGATACGCAGTATTTT.

In its sample, this clonotype was seen a few times. The gene calls are TRBV6-2 or TRBV6-3 and TRBJ2-3; D may be TRBD1 (6 bases). Germline assignment: CDR1 MNHEY and CDR2 SVGEGT. V dropped 2 bases and J dropped 4 bases, with 19 bases sitting between them. This CDR3 has 17 residues. CDR3 bases: TGTGCCAGCAGTTACGCTTACAGGGAGACCCTCCCAGATACGCAGTATTTT. Its protein product is CASSYAYRETLPDTQYF.